Described below is a single T cell receptor (beta chain) sequence and its context. Antigen specificity is unknown. Trimming cost V 5 bases and J 7 bases, with 11 bases left between them. The germline V gene has CDR1 MDHEN and CDR2 SYDVKM. The CDR3 sequence is 13 residues long. This sample is drawn from a study of T cell responses to AZD1222 COVID-19 vaccine. Notes on the study in general: Regions 160-218 and 743-854 held dominance among vaccine-associated CD4 TCRs, which spanned spike.

Using immunoSEQ multiplex PCR, the repertoire was profiled, and TCRdb retains in-frame clones only, with some absent. Of about 150,000 clones in the sample, roughly 90% were seen once. The TCR originated in an adult in good health. The gene calls are TRBV28 and TRBJ2-2; unclear D gene. Source: peripheral blood, taken on day 0 of MenACWY control vaccination. CDR3 sequence: CASSRLTLGELFF. CDR3 DNA sequence: TGTGCCAGCAGTCGCCTGACACTCGGGGAGCTGTTTTTT.